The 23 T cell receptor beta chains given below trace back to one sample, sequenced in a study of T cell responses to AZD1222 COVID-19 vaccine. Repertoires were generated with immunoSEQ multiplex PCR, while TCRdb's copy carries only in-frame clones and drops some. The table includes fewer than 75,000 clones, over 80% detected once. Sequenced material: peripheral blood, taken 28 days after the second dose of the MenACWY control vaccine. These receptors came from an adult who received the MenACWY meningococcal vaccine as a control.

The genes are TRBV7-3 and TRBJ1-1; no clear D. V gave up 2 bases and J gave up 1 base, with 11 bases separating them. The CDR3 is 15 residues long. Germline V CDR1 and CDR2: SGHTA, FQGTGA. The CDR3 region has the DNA TGTGCCAGCAGCTTAGGGCCTATCGGGAACACTGAAGCTTTCTTT. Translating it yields CASSLGPIGNTEAFF. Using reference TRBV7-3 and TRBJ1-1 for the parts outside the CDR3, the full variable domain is GAGVSQTPSNKVTEKGKYVELRCDPISGHTALYWYRQSLGQGPEFLIYFQGTGAADDSGLPNDRFFAVRPEGSVSTLKIQRTERGDSAVYLCASSLGPIGNTEAFFGQGTRLTVV.

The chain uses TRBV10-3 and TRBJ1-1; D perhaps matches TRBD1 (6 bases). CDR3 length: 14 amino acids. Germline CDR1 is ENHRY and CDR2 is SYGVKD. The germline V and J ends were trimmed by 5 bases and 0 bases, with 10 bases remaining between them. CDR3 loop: CAISYRELNTEAFF. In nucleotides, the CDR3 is TGTGCCATCAGTTACAGGGAATTGAACACTGAAGCTTTCTTT.

The CDR3, as DNA: TGTGCCAGCAGTTCGGGACAGCCAAATTCACCCCTCCACTTT. The encoded protein is CASSSGQPNSPLHF. The J gene is TRBJ1-6, the V gene TRBV6-5, with TRBD1 matching 7 bases. The CDR3 contains 14 residues. Germline V gene data show CDR1 as MNHEY and CDR2 as SVGAGI. Trimming at V came to 4 bases and at J to 7 bases, leaving 4 bases not matched to a gene.

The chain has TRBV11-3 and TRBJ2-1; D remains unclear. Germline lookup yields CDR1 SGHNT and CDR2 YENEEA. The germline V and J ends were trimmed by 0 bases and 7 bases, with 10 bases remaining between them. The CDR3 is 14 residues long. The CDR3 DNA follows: TGTGCCAGCAGCTTAGATCAAAAAAGGAATGAGCAGTTCTTC. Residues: CASSLDQKRNEQFF.

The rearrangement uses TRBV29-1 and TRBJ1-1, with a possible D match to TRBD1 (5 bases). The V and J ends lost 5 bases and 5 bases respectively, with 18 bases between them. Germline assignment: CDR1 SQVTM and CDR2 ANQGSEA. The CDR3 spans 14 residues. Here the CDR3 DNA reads TGCAGCGTTAAACTGACAGAAGGTCAGACTGAAGCTTTCTTT. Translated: CSVKLTEGQTEAFF. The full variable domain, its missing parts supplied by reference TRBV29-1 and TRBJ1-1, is SAVISQKPSRDICQRGTSLTIQCQVDSQVTMMFWYRQQPGQSLTLIATANQGSEATYESGFVIDKFPISRPNLTFSTLTVSNMSPEDSSIYLCSVKLTEGQTEAFFGQGTRLTVV.

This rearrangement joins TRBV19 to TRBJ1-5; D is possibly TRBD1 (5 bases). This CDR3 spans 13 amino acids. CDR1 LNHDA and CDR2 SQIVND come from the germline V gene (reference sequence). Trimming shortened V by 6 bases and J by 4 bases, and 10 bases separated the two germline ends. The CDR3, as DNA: TGTGCCAGTAGGCGGGACTCAAATCAGCCCCAGCATTTT. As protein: CASRRDSNQPQHF.

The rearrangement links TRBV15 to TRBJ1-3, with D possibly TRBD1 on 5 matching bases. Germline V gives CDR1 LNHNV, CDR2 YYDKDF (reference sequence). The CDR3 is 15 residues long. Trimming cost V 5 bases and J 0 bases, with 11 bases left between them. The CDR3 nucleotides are TGTGCCACCAGCGGGGGTCGAAACTCTGGAAACACCATATATTTT. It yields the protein CATSGGRNSGNTIYF.

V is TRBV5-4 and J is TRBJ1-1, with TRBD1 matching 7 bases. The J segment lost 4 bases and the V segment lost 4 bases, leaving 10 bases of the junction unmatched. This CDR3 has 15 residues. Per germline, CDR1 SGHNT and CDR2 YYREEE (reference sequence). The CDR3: CASSANRGVGTEAFF. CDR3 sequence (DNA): TGTGCCAGCAGCGCAAACAGGGGAGTGGGCACTGAAGCTTTCTTT.

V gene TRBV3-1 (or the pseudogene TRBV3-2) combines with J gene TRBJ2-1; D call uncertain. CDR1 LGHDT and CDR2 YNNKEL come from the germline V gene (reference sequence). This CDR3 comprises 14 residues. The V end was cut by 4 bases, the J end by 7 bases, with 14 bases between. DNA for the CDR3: TGTGCCAGCAGCCTAGGTAGAAGCCGAAATGAGCAGTTCTTC. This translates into CASSLGRSRNEQFF.

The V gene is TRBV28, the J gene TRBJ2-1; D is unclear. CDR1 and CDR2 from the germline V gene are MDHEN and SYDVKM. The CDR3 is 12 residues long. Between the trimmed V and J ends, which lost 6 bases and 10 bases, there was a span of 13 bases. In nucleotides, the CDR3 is TGTGCCAGCAGCTTGGGCAGCCGGGAGCAGTTCTTC. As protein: CASSLGSREQFF.

CDR3 amino acids: CAWRGWGLTDTQYF. For the CDR3, the DNA is TGTGCCTGGAGGGGGTGGGGGCTCACAGATACGCAGTATTTT. The chain carries TRBV30 and TRBJ2-3, with a tentative D call TRBD1 (6 bases). This CDR3 comprises 14 residues. V dropped 3 bases and J dropped 2 bases, with 12 bases sitting between them. CDR1 is GTSNPN, CDR2 SVGIG, per germline (reference sequence).

CDR3 sequence: CASSFAGLTGELFF. In DNA, the CDR3 is TGTGCCAGCAGCTTTGCGGGATTAACCGGGGAGCTGTTTTTT. The chain joins TRBV11-1 to TRBJ2-2, with D possibly being TRBD2 (6 bases). This CDR3 region has 14 residues. Looked up from germline, CDR1 is SGHAT and CDR2 is FQDESV (reference sequence). The V and J ends lost 3 bases and 5 bases respectively, with 10 bases between them.

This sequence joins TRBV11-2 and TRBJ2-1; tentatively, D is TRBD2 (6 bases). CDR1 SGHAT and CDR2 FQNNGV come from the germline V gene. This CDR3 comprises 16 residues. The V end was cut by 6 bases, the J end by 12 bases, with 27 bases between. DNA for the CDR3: TGTGCCAGCAGTTCCCCTCTAACTAACGGGAGATATTGGCAGTTCTTC. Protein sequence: CASSSPLTNGRYWQFF.

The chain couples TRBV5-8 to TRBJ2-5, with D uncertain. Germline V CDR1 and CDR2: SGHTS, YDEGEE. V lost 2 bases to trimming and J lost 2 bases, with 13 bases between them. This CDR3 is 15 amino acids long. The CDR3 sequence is CASSFFSRRQETQYF. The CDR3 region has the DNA TGTGCCAGCAGCTTTTTCAGTAGGAGACAAGAGACCCAGTACTTC.

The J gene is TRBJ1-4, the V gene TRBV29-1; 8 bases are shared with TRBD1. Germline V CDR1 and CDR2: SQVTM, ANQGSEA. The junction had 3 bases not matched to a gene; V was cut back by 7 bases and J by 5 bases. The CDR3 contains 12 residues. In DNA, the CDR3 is TGCAGCGGGACAGGGTACAATGAAAAACTGTTTTTT. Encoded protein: CSGTGYNEKLFF.

CDR3 loop: CASSSRYNEQFF. The DNA of the CDR3 is TGTGCCAGCAGTTCCAGGTACAATGAGCAGTTCTTC. The rearrangement uses TRBV28 and TRBJ2-1; D is unresolved. Trimming stripped 4 bases from V and 4 bases from J, with 5 bases between. There are 12 residues in the CDR3. Germline V gene sequence: CDR1 MDHEN, CDR2 SYDVKM.

CDR3 DNA: TGTGCCAGCCCCCTCAGGGACACAGATACGCAGTATTTT. Its translation: CASPLRDTDTQYF. V is TRBV7-9 and J is TRBJ2-3; weak D call: TRBD1 (5 bases). The CDR3 covers 13 residues. Trimming stripped 8 bases from V and 2 bases from J, with 11 bases between. Looked up from germline, CDR1 is SEHNR and CDR2 is FQNEAQ (reference sequence).

CDR3 residues: CSASEVTDYGYTF. Here the CDR3 DNA reads TGCAGTGCTAGTGAGGTGACAGACTATGGCTACACCTTC. The rearrangement links TRBV20-1 to TRBJ1-2, with D possibly matching TRBD1 (5 bases). The V end was cut by 3 bases, the J end by 3 bases, with 11 bases between. Germline-derived CDR1 and CDR2 are DFQATT and SNEGSKA (reference sequence). The CDR3 covers 13 residues.

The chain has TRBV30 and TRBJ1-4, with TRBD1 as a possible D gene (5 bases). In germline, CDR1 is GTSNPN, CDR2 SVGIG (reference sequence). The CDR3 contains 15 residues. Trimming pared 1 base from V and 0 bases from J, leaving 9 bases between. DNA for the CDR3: TGTGCCTGGAGTGACCAGGGTGCAACTAATGAAAAACTGTTTTTT. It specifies CAWSDQGATNEKLFF.

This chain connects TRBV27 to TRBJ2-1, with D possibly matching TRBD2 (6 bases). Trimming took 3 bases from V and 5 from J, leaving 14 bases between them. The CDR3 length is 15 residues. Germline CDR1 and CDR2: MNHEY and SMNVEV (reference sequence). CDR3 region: CASSLGTAGHNEQFF. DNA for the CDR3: TGTGCCAGCAGTTTGGGGACTGCGGGACACAATGAGCAGTTCTTC.

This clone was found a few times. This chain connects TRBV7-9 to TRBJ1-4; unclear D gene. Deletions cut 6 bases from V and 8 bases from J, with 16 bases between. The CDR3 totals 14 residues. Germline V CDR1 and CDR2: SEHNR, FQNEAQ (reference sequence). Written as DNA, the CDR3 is TGTGCCAGCAGACACGTCGGGTTTGAAGAAAAACTGTTTTTT. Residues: CASRHVGFEEKLFF.

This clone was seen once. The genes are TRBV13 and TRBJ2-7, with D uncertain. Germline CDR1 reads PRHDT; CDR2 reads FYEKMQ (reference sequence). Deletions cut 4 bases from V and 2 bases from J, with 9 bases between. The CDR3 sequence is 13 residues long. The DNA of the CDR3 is TGTGCCAGCAGCTCCCTCCGAACCTACGAGCAGTACTTC. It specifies CASSSLRTYEQYF.

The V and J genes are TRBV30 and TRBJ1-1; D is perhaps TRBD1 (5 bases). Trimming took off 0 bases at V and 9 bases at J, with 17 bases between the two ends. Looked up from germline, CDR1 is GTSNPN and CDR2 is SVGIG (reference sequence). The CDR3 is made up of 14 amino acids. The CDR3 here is CAWSVPGGMPKAFF. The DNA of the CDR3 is TGTGCCTGGAGTGTACCGGGGGGAATGCCAAAAGCTTTCTTT. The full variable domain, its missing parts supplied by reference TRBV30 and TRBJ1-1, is SQTIHQWPATLVQPVGSPLSLECTVEGTSNPNLYWYRQAAGRGLQLLFYSVGIGQISSEVPQNLSASRPQDRQFILSSKKLLLSDSGFYLCAWSVPGGMPKAFFGQGTRLTVV.